The 7 T cell receptor beta chains reported below all come from one sample, sequenced in a study of blood T cell repertoires in COVID-19. The protocol was immunoSEQ multiplex PCR, while the TCRdb copy is restricted to in-frame clones and leaves out a portion. The sample yields approximately 350,000 clones, roughly 86% seen once. Source material: peripheral blood. The receptors come from a woman in her 70s with COVID-19, enrolled during active disease.

The V call is TRBV4-2, the J call TRBJ2-1; maybe TRBD1 (5 bases). This CDR3 spans 17 amino acids. V lost 4 bases to trimming and J lost 0 bases, with 16 bases between them. Per germline, CDR1 LGHNA and CDR2 YNFKEQ. The CDR3 DNA sequence: TGTGCCAGCAGCCCCGCTGGGGCAGTGAGCTCCTACAATGAGCAGTTCTTC. Protein product: CASSPAGAVSSYNEQFF.

The chain couples TRBV6-5 to TRBJ1-1, with TRBD1 as a possible D gene (5 bases). In germline, CDR1 is MNHEY, CDR2 SVGAGI. The CDR3 covers 14 residues. V was cut by 7 bases and J by 3 bases, with 15 bases left in between. The CDR3 reads CASTHGGVDTEAFF. In DNA, the CDR3 is TGTGCCAGCACCCACGGAGGGGTGGACACTGAAGCTTTCTTT.

The chain is built from TRBV19 and TRBJ2-2; D is perhaps TRBD1 (5 bases). Germline CDR1 is LNHDA and CDR2 is SQIVND (reference sequence). The CDR3 is 14 residues long. V shed 5 bases and J shed 1 base, with 8 bases lying between them. CDR3: CASSLDRNTGELFF. For the CDR3, the DNA is TGTGCCAGTAGTCTCGACAGGAACACCGGGGAGCTGTTTTTT.

The chain joins TRBV4-1 to TRBJ2-1; tentative D call: TRBD1 (6 bases). Trimming took off 3 bases at V and 7 bases at J, with 22 bases between the two ends. This CDR3 is built from 17 residues. Germline V gives CDR1 MGHRA, CDR2 YSYEKL. In DNA, the CDR3 is TGCGCCAGCAGCCATCGGTTAGGTGGGGGCGCAGGAAATGAGCAGTTCTTC. It codes for CASSHRLGGGAGNEQFF.

This sequence joins TRBV5-1 and TRBJ2-1; 7 nucleotides agree with TRBD1. The CDR3 runs 15 residues. J was trimmed by 4 bases and V by 2 bases; bases with no gene match: 6. Germline assignment: CDR1 SGHRS and CDR2 YFSETQ. This CDR3 reads CASSFGDREYNEQFF. DNA of the CDR3: TGCGCCAGCAGCTTTGGCGACAGGGAGTACAATGAGCAGTTCTTC.

This rearrangement joins TRBV18 to TRBJ2-7; D is ambiguous. CDR1 and CDR2 from the germline V gene are KGHSH and LQKENI. The V gene lost 2 bases and the J gene lost 3 bases, with 11 bases spanning the gap. The CDR3 runs 14 residues. The CDR3 is CASSPSSGRYEQYF. The CDR3 DNA reads as TGTGCCAGCTCACCATCGTCCGGTCGCTACGAGCAGTACTTC. The whole variable domain, remainder taken from reference TRBV18 and TRBJ2-7, is NAGVMQNPRHLVRRRGQEARLRCSPMKGHSHVYWYRQLPEEGLKFMVYLQKENIIDESGMPKERFSAEFPKEGPSILRIQQVVRGDSAAYFCASSPSSGRYEQYFGPGTRLTVT.

This clone was seen a handful of times. V and J are TRBV6-2 or TRBV6-3 and TRBJ1-2, with 7 positions matching TRBD1. The CDR3 contains 17 residues. V was clipped by 4 bases and J by 3 bases; unmatched bases: 14. Germline V gene sequence: CDR1 MNHEY, CDR2 SVGEGT. CDR3 region: CASSSPTGWDKDYGYTF. DNA for the CDR3: TGTGCCAGCAGTTCCCCGACAGGGTGGGACAAGGACTATGGCTACACCTTC.